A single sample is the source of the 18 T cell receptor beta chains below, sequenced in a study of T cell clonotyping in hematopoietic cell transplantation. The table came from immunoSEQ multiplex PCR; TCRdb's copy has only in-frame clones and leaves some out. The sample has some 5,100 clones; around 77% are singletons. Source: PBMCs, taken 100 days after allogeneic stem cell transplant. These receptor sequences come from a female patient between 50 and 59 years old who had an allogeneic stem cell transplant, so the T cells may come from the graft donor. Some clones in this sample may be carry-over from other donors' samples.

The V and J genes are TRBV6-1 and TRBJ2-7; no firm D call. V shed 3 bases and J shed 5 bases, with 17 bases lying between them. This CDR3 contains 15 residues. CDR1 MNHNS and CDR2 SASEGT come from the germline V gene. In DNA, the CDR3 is TGTGCCAGCAGTGACCTGCCCGAGGCCCTCGACGAGCAGTACTTC. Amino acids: CASSDLPEALDEQYF.

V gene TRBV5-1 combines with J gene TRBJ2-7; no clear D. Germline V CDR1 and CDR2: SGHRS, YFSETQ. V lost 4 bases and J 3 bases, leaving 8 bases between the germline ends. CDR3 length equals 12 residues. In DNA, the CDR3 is TGCGCCAGCAGCCTTACGTTCTACGAGCAGTACTTC. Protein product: CASSLTFYEQYF.

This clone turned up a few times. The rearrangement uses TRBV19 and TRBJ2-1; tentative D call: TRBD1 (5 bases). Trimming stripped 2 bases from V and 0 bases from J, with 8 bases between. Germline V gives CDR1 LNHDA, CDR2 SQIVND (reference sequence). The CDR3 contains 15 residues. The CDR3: CASSIYRSSYNEQFF. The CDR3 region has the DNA TGTGCCAGTAGTATATACAGGAGCTCCTACAATGAGCAGTTCTTC. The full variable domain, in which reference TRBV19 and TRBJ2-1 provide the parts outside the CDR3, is DGGITQSPKYLFRKEGQNVTLSCEQNLNHDAMYWYRQDPGQGLRLIYYSQIVNDFQKGDIAEGYSVSREKKESFPLTVTSAQKNPTAFYLCASSIYRSSYNEQFFGPGTRLTVL.

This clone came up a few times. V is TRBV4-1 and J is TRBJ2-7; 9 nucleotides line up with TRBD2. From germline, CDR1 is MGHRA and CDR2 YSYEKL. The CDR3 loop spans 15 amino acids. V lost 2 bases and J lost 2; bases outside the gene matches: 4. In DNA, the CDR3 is TGCGCCAGCAGCCAATTAGCGGGAGTGCCCTACGAGCAGTACTTC. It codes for CASSQLAGVPYEQYF.

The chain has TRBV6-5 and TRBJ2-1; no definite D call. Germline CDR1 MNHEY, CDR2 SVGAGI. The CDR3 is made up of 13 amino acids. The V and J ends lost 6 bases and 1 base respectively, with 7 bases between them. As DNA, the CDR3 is TGTGCCAGCAGGGACGGATCCTACAATGAGCAGTTCTTC. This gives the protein CASRDGSYNEQFF.

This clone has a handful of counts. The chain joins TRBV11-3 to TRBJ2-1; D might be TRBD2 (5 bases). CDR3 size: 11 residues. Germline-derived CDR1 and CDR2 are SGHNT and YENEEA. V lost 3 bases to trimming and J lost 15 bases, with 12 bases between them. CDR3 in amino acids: CASSFGGTGFF. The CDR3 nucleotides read TGTGCCAGCAGCTTCGGAGGAACGGGGTTCTTC.

The CDR3 protein is CAWREGVFQQYF. The CDR3, as DNA: TGTGCCTGGAGAGAGGGGGTGTTCCAGCAGTACTTC. The J gene is TRBJ2-7, the V gene TRBV30; tentative D call: TRBD1 (6 bases). Germline values: CDR1 GTSNPN, CDR2 SVGIG (reference sequence). The CDR3 contains 12 residues. Trimming cost V 3 bases and J 8 bases, with 14 bases left between them.

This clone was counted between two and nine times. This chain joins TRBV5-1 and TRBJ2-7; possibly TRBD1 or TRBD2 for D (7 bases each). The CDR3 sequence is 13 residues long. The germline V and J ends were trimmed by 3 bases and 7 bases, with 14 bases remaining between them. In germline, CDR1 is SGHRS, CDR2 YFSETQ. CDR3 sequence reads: CASSSRQGGEQYF. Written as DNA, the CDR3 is TGCGCCAGCAGCTCGCGACAGGGAGGGGAGCAGTACTTC.

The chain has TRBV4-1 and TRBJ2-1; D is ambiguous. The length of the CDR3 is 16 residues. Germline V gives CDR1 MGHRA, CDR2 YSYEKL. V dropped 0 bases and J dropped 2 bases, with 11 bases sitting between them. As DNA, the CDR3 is TGCGCCAGCAGCCAAGAAGGTGTACAAGCCTACAATGAGCAGTTCTTC. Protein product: CASSQEGVQAYNEQFF.

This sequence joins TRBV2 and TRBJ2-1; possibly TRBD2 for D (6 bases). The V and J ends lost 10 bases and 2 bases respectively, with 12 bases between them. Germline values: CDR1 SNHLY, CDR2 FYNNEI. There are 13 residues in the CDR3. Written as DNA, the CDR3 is TGTGCCAAAGAGGAGGGAACCTACAATGAGCAGTTCTTC. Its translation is CAKEEGTYNEQFF.

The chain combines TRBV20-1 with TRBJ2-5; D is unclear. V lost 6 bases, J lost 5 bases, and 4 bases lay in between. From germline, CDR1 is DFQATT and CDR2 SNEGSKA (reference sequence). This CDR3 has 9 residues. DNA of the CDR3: TGCAGTGCCGGCGAGACCCAGTACTTC. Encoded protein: CSAGETQYF.

The CDR3 coding sequence is TGTGCCGCGTACAGACAGTTTTTGTACGAGCAGTACTTC. Encoded protein: CAAYRQFLYEQYF. The chain employs TRBV28 and TRBJ2-5; D is possibly TRBD1 (5 bases). The DNA end is a closer match to TRBJ2-7, so the J assignment may be wrong. Germline CDR1 is MDHEN and CDR2 is SYDVKM. The CDR3 has 13 amino acids.

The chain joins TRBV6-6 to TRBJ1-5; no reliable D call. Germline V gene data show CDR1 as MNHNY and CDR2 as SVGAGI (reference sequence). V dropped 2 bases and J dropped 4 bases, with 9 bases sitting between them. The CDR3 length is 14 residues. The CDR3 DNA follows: TGTGCCAGCAGTTACAGGCCCGGGAATCAGCCCCAGCATTTT. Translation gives CASSYRPGNQPQHF.

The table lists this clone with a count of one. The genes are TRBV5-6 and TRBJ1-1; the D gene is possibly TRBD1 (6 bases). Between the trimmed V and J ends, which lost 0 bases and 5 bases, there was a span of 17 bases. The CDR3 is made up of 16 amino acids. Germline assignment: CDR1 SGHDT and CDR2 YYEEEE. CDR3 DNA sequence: TGTGCCAGCAGCTTGGCATTACAGGGTGGACGGACTGAAGCTTTCTTT. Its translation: CASSLALQGGRTEAFF.

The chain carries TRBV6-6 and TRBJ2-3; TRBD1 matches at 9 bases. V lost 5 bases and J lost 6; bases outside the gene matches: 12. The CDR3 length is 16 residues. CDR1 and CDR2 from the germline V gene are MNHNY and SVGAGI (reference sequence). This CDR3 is CASSRITGGATDTQYF. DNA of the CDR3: TGTGCCAGCAGTCGAATCACAGGGGGCGCGACGGATACGCAGTATTTT.

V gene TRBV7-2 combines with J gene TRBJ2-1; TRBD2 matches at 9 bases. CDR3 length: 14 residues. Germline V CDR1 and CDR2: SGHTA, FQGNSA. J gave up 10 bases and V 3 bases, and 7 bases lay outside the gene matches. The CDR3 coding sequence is TGTGCCAGCAGCTTGGCGGGGGGGTTTGGGGAGCAGTTCTTC. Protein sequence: CASSLAGGFGEQFF. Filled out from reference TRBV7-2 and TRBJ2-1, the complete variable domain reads GAGVSQSPSNKVTEKGKDVELRCDPISGHTALYWYRQSLGQGLEFLIYFQGNSAPDKSGLPSDRFSAERTGGSVSTLTIQRTQQEDSAVYLCASSLAGGFGEQFFGPGTRLTVL.

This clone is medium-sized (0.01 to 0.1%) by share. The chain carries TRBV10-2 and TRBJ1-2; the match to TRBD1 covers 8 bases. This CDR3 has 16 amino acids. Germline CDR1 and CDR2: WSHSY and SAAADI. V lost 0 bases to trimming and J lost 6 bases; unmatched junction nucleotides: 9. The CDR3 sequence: CASSESPFRGRDGYTF. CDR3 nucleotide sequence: TGCGCCAGCAGTGAGTCCCCCTTCAGGGGGCGCGATGGCTACACCTTC.

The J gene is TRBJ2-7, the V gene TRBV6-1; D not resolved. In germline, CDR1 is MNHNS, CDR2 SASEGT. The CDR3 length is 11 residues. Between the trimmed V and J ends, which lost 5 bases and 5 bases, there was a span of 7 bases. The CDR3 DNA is TGTGCCAGCAGTTACCTGCACGAGCAGTACTTC. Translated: CASSYLHEQYF.